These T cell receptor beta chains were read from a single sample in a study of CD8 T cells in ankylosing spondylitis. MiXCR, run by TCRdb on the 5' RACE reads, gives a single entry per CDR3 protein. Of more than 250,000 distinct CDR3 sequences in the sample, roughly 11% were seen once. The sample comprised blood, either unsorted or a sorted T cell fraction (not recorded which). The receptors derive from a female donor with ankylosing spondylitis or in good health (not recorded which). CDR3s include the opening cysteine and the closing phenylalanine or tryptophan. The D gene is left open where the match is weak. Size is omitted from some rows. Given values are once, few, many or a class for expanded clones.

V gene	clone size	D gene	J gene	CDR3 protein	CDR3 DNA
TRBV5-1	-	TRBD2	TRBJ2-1	CASSPAVVGLNNEQFF	TGCGCCAGCAGCCCCGCGGTCGTGGGACTAAACAATGAGCAGTTCTTC
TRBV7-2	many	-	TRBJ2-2	CASSLGGVTGELFF	TGTGCCAGCAGCTTAGGGGGCGTGACCGGGGAGCTGTTTTTT
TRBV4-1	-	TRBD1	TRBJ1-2	CASSQPSGQAIPDYGYTF	TGCGCCAGCAGCCAACCTTCCGGACAGGCGATCCCCGACTATGGCTACACCTTC
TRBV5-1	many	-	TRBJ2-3	CASSLDPGSTDTQYF	TGCGCCAGCAGCTTGGATCCAGGGAGCACAGATACGCAGTATTTT
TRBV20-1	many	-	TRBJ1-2	CSAREGGGGYTF	TGCAGTGCCCGCGAGGGTGGCGGCGGCTACACCTTC
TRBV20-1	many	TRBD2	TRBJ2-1	CSAIPGLAYNEQFF	TGCAGTGCCATACCGGGACTAGCCTACAATGAGCAGTTCTTC
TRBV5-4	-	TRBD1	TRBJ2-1	CASSLSRDRYNEQFF	TGTGCCAGCAGCTTGAGTCGGGACAGGTACAATGAGCAGTTCTTC
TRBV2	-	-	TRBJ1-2	CASSEGATANYGYTF	TGTGCCAGCAGTGAAGGTGCGACAGCCAACTATGGCTACACCTTC
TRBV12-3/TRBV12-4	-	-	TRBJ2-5	CASSLSVDAPQYF	TGTGCCAGCAGTTTATCCGTGGACGCCCCGCAGTACTTC
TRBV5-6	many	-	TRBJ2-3	CASSFAYGGTADTQYF	TGTGCCAGCAGCTTCGCTTATGGGGGGACCGCAGATACGCAGTATTTT
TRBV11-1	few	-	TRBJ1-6	CASSLALGGSSYNSPLHF	TGTGCCAGCAGCTTAGCGCTTGGAGGAAGCTCCTATAATTCACCCCTCCACTTT
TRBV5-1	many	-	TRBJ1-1	CASSLVQPNTEAFF	TGCGCCAGCAGCTTGGTACAGCCGAACACTGAAGCTTTCTTT
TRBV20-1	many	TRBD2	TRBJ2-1	CSAPAGTKNEQFF	TGCAGTGCTCCCGCCGGGACTAAGAATGAGCAGTTCTTC
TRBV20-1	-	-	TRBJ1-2	CCARTKKGGPNYGYTF	TGCTGTGCTAGAACAAAAAAGGGGGGCCCTAACTATGGCTACACCTTC
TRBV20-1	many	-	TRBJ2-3	CSASLSDGSHSTDTQYF	TGCAGTGCTAGCCTTTCCGACGGGAGTCATAGCACAGATACGCAGTATTTT
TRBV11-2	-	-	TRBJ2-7	CASSLGLEAAFYEQYF	TGTGCCAGCAGCTTAGGTTTAGAAGCTGCTTTCTACGAGCAGTACTTC
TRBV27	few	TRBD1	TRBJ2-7	CASSLLTGTGTYEQYF	TGTGCCAGCAGTTTATTAACCGGGACAGGGACCTACGAGCAGTACTTC
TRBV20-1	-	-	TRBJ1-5	CSAGPRRFGQPQHF	TGCAGTGCTGGGCCCCGACGGTTCGGGCAGCCCCAGCATTTT
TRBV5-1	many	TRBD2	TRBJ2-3	CASSLGLAGALSTDTQYF	TGCGCCAGCAGCTTGGGCCTAGCGGGAGCCCTCAGCACAGATACGCAGTATTTT
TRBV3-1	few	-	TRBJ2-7	CASSLLPGRGSYEQYF	TGTGCCAGCAGCCTCTTACCGGGACGGGGATCCTACGAGCAGTACTTC
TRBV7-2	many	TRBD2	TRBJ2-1	CASSFSGRLEQFF	TGTGCCAGCAGCTTCAGCGGGAGGCTAGAGCAGTTCTTC
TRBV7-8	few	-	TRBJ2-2	CASSLALGFRNTGELFF	TGTGCCAGCAGCTTAGCGTTGGGATTCAGGAACACCGGGGAGCTGTTTTTT
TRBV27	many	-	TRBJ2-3	CASSLGDTDTQYF	TGTGCCAGCAGTTTAGGTGACACAGATACGCAGTATTTT
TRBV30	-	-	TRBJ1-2	CAWSPIGGGSYGYTF	TGTGCCTGGAGTCCCATCGGCGGGGGTTCCTATGGCTACACCTTC
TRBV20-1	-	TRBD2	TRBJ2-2	CSAGRLAGGRIGELFF	TGCAGTGCTGGACGACTAGCGGGAGGGCGAATCGGGGAGCTGTTTTTT
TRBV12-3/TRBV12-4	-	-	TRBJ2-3	CASSLRAQGADTQYF	TGTGCCAGCAGTTTACGGGCACAGGGAGCAGATACGCAGTATTTT
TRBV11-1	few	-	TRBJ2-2	CASRDRRGTGELFF	TGTGCCAGCAGAGACAGGCGCGGCACCGGGGAGCTGTTTTTT
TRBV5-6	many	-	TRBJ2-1	CASNKGGEQFF	TGTGCCAGCAATAAGGGGGGTGAGCAGTTCTTC
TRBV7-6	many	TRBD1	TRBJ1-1	CASSVRGDTEAFF	TGTGCCAGCAGCGTCAGGGGGGACACTGAAGCTTTCTTT
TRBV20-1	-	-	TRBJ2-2	CSAPPGGPNTGELFF	TGCAGTGCTCCTCCCGGGGGGCCGAACACCGGGGAGCTGTTTTTT
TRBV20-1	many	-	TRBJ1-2	CSASPGTFPTF	TGCAGTGCTAGCCCCGGGACATTCCCCACCTTC
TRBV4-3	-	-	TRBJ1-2	CASSPRNGTGGYTF	TGCGCCAGCAGCCCTAGAAACGGCACGGGAGGCTACACCTTC
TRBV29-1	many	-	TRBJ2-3	CSVTGPSTDTQYF	TGCAGCGTTACCGGGCCTAGCACAGATACGCAGTATTTT
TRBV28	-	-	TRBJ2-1	CASSFWALPRGDEQFF	TGTGCCAGCAGTTTTTGGGCACTTCCCCGAGGGGATGAGCAGTTCTTC
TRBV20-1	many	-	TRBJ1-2	CSATESNYGYTF	TGCAGTGCTACAGAAAGTAACTATGGCTACACCTTC
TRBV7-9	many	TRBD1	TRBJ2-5	CASSRDSQETQYF	TGTGCCAGCAGCCGGGACAGTCAAGAGACCCAGTACTTC
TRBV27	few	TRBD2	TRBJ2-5	CASIGDTSVIQETQYF	TGTGCCAGCATTGGGGATACTAGCGTTATACAAGAGACCCAGTACTTC
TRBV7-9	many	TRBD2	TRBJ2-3	CASSLRGLAGTTDTQYF	TGTGCCAGCAGCCTTCGCGGACTAGCGGGAACCACAGATACGCAGTATTTT
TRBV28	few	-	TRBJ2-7	CASSFQGRSYEQYF	TGTGCCAGCAGTTTTCAGGGTCGGTCCTACGAGCAGTACTTC
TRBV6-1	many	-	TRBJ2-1	CASSQRQDPYGGNSYNEQFF	TGTGCCAGCAGTCAACGACAGGACCCCTACGGGGGAAACTCCTACAATGAGCAGTTCTTC
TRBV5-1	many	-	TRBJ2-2	CASSSRGSSPTGELFF	TGCGCCAGCAGCTCGCGGGGCTCATCTCCCACCGGGGAGCTGTTTTTT
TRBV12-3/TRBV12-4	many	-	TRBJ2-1	CASTRGRSSYNEQFF	TGTGCCAGCACTCGAGGACGGAGCTCCTACAATGAGCAGTTCTTC
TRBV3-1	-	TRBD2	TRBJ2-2	CASSFGGKTGELFF	TGTGCCAGCAGCTTCGGGGGGAAAACCGGGGAGCTGTTTTTT
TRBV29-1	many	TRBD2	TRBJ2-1	CSVILAGGGEQFF	TGCAGCGTGATACTAGCGGGAGGGGGTGAGCAGTTCTTC
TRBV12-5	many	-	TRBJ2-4	CASGLVGQAGPLAKNIQYF	TGTGCTAGTGGTTTGGTTGGGCAGGCCGGTCCCCTAGCCAAAAACATTCAGTACTTC
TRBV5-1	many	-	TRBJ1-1	CASSLHGGGEAFF	TGCGCCAGCAGCCTGCATGGGGGAGGAGAAGCTTTCTTT
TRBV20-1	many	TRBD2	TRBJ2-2	CSAQTSGRVATGELFF	TGCAGTGCCCAGACTAGCGGGAGGGTAGCCACCGGGGAGCTGTTTTTT